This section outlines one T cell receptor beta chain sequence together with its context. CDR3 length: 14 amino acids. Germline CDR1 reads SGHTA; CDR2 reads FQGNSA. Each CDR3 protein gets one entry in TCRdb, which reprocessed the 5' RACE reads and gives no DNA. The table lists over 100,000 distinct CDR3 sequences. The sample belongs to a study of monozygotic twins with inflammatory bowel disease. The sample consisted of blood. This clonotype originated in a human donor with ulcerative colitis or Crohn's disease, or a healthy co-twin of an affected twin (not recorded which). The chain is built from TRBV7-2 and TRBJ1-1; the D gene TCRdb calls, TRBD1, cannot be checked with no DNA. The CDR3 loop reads CASSPDRADTEAFF.